This TCR beta chain derives from a study of post-analysis software for immune sequencing data. Looking at the study overall: There were relapsing-remitting, secondary progressive and progressive-relapsing multiple sclerosis among the disease courses included. Whole-study results and caveats: Compared against controls, patients with multiple sclerosis displayed significantly lower normalized Chao1 diversity. Relative to controls, patients had about five TRBV segments at higher frequency, with TRBV5-6, TRBV5-1 and TRBV20-1 among these.

As to this clonotype: Its antigen is currently unknown.

The length of the CDR3 is 19 residues. Germline V gene lookup returns CDR1 KGHDR and CDR2 SFDVKD. The J segment lost 6 bases and the V segment lost 4 bases, leaving 11 bases of the junction unmatched. cDNA libraries of TCR beta carried unique molecular identifiers. Via MiXCR, TCRdb re-called the PCR reads, giving one row per CDR3 protein. The repertoire holds fewer than 850,000 distinct CDR3 sequences, roughly 30% seen once, with approximately 0.6% in the top ten. The V gene is TRBV24-1, the J gene TRBJ2-1; TRBD2 matches 16 bases. This TCR came from a girl aged 5 to 17 with multiple sclerosis. The sequenced sample consisted of blood. The chain's CDR3 is CATSDQGTSGRAWGNEQFF. The CDR3 DNA reads as TGTGCCACCAGTGACCAGGGGACTAGCGGGAGGGCCTGGGGCAATGAGCAGTTCTTC.